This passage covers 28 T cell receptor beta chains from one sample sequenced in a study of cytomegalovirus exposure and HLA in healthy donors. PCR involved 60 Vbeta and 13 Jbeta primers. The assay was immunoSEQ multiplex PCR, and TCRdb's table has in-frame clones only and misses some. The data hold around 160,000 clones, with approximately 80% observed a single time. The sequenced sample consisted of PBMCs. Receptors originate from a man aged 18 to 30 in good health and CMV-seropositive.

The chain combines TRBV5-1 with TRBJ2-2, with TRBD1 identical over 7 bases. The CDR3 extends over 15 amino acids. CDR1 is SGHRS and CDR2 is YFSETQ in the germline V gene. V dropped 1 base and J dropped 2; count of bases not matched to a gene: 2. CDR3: CASSLRQGNTGELFF. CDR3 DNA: TGCGCCAGCAGCTTGAGACAGGGTAACACCGGGGAGCTGTTTTTT. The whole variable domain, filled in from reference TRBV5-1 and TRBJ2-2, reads KAGVTQTPRYLIKTRGQQVTLSCSPISGHRSVSWYQQTPGQGLQFLFEYFSETQRNKGNFPGRFSGRQFSNSRSEMNVSTLELGDSALYLCASSLRQGNTGELFFGEGSRLTVL.

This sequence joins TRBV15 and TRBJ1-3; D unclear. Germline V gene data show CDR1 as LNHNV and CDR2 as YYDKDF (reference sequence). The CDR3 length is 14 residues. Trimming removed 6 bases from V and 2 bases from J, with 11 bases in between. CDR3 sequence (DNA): TGTGCCACCAGGTCAATACAAGCTGGAAACACCATATATTTT. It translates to CATRSIQAGNTIYF.

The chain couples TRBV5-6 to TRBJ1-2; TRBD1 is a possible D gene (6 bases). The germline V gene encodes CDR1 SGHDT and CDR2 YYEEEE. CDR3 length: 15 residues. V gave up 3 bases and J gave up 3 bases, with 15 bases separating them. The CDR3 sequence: CASSSGGGAYYGYTF. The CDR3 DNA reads TGTGCCAGCAGCTCGGGGGGGGGCGCGTACTATGGCTACACCTTC.

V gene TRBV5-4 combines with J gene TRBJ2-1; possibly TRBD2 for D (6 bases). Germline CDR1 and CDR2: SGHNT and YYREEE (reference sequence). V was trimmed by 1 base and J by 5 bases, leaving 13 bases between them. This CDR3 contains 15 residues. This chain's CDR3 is CASSLFAGKNNEQFF. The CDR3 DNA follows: TGTGCCAGCAGCTTGTTCGCGGGAAAGAACAATGAGCAGTTCTTC.

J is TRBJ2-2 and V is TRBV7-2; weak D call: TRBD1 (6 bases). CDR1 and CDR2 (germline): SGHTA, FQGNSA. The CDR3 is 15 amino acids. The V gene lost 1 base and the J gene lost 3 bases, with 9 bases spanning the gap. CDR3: CASSLVGAYTGELFF. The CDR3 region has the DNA TGTGCCAGCAGCTTAGTGGGGGCATACACCGGGGAGCTGTTTTTT.

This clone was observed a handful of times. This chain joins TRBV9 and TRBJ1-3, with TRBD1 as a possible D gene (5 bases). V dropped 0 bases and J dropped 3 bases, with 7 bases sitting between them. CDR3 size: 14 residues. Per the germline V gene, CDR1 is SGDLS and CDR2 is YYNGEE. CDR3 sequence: CASSVVGDGNTIYF. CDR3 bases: TGTGCCAGCAGCGTAGTAGGGGATGGAAACACCATATATTTT.

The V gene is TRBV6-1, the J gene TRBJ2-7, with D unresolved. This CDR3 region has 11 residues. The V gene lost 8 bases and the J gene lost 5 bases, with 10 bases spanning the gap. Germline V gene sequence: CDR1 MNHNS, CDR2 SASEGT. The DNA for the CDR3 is TGTGCCAGCCAAAGCGTTCACGAGCAGTACTTC. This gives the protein CASQSVHEQYF.

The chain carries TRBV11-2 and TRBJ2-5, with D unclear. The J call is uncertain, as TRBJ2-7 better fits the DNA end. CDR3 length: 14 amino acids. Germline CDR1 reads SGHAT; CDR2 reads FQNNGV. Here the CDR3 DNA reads TGTGCCAGCAGCCATGAGGTGATCTCCTACGAGCAGTACTTC. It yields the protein CASSHEVISYEQYF.

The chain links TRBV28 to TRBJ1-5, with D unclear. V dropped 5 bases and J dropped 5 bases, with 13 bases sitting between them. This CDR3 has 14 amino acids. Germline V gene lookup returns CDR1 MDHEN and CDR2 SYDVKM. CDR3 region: CASSPPGSDQPQHF. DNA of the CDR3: TGTGCCAGCAGTCCGCCCGGAAGCGATCAGCCCCAGCATTTT.

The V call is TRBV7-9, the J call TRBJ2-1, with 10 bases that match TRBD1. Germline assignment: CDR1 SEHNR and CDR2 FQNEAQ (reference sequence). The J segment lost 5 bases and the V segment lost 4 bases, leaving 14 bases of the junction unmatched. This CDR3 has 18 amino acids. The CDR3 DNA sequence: TGTGCCAGCAGCTCCTTACCGGGACAGGGGCCCGGGGACAATGAGCAGTTCTTC. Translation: CASSSLPGQGPGDNEQFF.

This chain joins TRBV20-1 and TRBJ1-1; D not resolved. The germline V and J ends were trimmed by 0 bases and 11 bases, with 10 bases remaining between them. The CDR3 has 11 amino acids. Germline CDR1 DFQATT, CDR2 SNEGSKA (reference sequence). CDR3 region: CSAREAFEAFF. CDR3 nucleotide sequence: TGCAGTGCTAGAGAAGCCTTCGAGGCTTTCTTT.

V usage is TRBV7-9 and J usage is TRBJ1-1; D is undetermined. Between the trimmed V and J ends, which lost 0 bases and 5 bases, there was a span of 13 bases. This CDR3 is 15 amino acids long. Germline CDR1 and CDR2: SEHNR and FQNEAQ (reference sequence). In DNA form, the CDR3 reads TGTGCCAGCAGCTTAGCTCCTGTCGGGGTTACTGAAGCTTTCTTT. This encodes CASSLAPVGVTEAFF.

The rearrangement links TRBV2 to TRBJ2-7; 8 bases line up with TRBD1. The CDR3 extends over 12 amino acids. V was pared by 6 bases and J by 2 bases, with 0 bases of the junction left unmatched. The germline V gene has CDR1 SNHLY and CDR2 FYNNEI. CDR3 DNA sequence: TGTGCCAGCAGACAGGGGGCCTACGAGCAGTACTTC. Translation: CASRQGAYEQYF.

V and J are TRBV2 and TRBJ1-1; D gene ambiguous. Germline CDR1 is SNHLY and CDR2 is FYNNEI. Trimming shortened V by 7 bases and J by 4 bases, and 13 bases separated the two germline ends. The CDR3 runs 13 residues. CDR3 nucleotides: TGTGCCAGCACAAGAGGTTTGTTCACTGAAGCTTTCTTT. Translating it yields CASTRGLFTEAFF.

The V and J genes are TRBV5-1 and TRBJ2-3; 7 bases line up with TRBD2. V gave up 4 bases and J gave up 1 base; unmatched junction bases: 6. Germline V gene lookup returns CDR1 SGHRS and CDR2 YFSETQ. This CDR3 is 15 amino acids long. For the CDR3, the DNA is TGCGCCAGCAGCGGTAGTGGGGGGGGCACAGATACGCAGTATTTT. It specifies CASSGSGGGTDTQYF.

The CDR3 DNA follows: TGCAGCGTTGCCCGAGGTGGAAACACTGAAGCTTTCTTT. Its protein is CSVARGGNTEAFF. The chain combines TRBV29-1 with TRBJ1-1; no firm D call. The germline V gene has CDR1 SQVTM and CDR2 ANQGSEA. The CDR3 sequence is 13 residues long. Trimming stripped 4 bases from V and 2 bases from J, with 11 bases between.

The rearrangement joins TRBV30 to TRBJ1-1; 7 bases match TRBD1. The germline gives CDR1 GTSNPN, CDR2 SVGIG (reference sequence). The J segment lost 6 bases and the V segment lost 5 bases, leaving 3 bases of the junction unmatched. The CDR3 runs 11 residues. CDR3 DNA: TGTGCCTGGGCTGACAGGGCTGAAGCTTTCTTT. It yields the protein CAWADRAEAFF.

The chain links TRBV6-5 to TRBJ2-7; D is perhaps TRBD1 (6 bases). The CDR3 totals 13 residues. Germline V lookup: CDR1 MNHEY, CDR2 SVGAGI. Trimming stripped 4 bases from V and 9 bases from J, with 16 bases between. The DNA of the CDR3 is TGTGCCAGCAGTTCTGGCCAGGCCAGGGGGCAGTACTTC. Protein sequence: CASSSGQARGQYF.

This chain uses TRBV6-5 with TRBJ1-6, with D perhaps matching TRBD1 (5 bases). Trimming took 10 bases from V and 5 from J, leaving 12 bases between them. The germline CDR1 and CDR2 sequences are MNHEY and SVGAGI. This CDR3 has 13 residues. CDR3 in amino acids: CATQGGNNSPLHF. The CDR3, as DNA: TGTGCCACCCAGGGAGGAAATAATTCACCCCTCCACTTT.

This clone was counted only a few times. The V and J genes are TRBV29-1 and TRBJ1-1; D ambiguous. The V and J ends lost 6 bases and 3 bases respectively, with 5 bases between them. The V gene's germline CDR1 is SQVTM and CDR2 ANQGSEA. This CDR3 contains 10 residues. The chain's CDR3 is CSVSDTEAFF. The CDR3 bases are TGCAGCGTCAGCGACACTGAAGCTTTCTTT.

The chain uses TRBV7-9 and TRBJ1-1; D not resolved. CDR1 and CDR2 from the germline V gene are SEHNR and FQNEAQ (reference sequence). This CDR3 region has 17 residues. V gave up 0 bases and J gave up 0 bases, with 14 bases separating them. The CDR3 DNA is TGTGCCAGCAGCTTAGCGTATTTTGTATTTCTGAACACTGAAGCTTTCTTT. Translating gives CASSLAYFVFLNTEAFF.

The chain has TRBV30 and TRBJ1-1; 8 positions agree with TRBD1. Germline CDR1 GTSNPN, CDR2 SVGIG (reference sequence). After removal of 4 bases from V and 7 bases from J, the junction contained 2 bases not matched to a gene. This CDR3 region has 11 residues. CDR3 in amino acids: CAWTGGVEAFF. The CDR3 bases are TGTGCCTGGACAGGGGGCGTTGAAGCTTTCTTT. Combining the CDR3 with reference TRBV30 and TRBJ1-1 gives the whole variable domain SQTIHQWPATLVQPVGSPLSLECTVEGTSNPNLYWYRQAAGRGLQLLFYSVGIGQISSEVPQNLSASRPQDRQFILSSKKLLLSDSGFYLCAWTGGVEAFFGQGTRLTVV.

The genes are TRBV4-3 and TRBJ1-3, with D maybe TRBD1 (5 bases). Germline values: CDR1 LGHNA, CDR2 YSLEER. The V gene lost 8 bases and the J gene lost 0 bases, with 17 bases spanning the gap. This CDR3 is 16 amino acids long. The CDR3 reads CASGERQTSSGNTIYF. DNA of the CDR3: TGCGCCAGCGGCGAGCGACAGACAAGCTCTGGAAACACCATATATTTT.

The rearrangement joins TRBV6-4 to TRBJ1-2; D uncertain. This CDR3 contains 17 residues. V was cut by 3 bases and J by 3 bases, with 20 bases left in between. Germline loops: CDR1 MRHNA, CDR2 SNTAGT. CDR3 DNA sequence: TGTGCCAGCAGTGAATCGGCGGTTTCCGGGTCATACTATGGCTACACCTTC. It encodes CASSESAVSGSYYGYTF.

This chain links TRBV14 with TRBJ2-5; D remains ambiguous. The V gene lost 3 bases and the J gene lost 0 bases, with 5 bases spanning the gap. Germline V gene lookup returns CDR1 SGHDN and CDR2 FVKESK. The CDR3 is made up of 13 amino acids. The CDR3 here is CASSHMYQETQYF. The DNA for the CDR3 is TGTGCCAGCAGCCACATGTACCAAGAGACCCAGTACTTC.

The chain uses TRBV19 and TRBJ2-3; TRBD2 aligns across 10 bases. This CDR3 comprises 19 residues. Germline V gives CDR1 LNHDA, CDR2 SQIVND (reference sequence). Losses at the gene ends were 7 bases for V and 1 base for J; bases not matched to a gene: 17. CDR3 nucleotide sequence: TGTGCCAGTACCCATTGGGGTCTAGCGGGAGAGGGGGGCACAGATACGCAGTATTTT. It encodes CASTHWGLAGEGGTDTQYF.

The CDR3 region has the DNA TGTGCCAGCTCACCACCTGGCCGGGGACAGGGCTACGAGCAGTACTTC. Encoded protein: CASSPPGRGQGYEQYF. The J gene is TRBJ2-7, the V gene TRBV18; 9 bases line up with TRBD1. V shed 0 bases and J 3 bases; nucleotides not matched to a gene: 6. Germline CDR1 KGHSH, CDR2 LQKENI. This CDR3 is built from 16 residues.

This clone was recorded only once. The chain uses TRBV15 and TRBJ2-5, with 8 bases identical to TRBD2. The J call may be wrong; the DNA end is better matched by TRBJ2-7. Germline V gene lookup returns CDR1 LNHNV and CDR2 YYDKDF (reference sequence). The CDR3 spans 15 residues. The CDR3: CATSRDSGSSYEQYF. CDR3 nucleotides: TGTGCCACCAGCAGGGACAGCGGGAGCTCCTACGAGCAGTACTTC.